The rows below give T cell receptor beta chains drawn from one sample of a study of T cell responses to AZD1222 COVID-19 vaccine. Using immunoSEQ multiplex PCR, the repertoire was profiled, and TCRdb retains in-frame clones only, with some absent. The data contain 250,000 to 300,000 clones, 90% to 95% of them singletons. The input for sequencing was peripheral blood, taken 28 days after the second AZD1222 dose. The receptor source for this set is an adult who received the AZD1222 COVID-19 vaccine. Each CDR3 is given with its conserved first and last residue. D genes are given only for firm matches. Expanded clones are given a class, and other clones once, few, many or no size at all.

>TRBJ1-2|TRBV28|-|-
TGTGCCAGCACTCAATCCACCGGCTACACCTTC
CASTQSTGYTF
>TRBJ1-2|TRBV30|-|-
TGTGCCTGTACAGCCAATGGCTACACCTTC
CACTANGYTF
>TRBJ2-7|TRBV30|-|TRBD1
TGTGCCGCGACGGGACAGTCCTACGAGCAGTACTTC
CAATGQSYEQYF
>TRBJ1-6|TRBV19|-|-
TGTGCCAGTAGCCCGACAGATATAGGTTCACCCCTCCACTTT
CASSPTDIGSPLHF
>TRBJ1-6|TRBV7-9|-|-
TGTGCCACAAGTAGGGGCCCAGACTCAACGTCACCCCTCCACTTT
CATSRGPDSTSPLHF
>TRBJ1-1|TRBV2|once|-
TGTGCCAGCAGTGGGGGCCCCCTGACGGGAGCTTTCTTT
CASSGGPLTGAFF
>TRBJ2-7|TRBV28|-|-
TGTGCCAGCAGTTCCCAGAAGGGGGAGCAGTACTTC
CASSSQKGEQYF
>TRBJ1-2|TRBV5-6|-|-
TGTGCCAGCAGCTTGGCCGGGCCGATGGGCTACACCTTC
CASSLAGPMGYTF
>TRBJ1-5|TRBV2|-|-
TGTGCCAGCAGTGAGCCGGGGCCGGTCAATCAGCCCCAGCATTTT
CASSEPGPVNQPQHF
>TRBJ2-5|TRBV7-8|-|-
TGTGCCAGCAGCCGTAACCCTATGGGGGGCAGAGAGACCCAGTACTTC
CASSRNPMGGRETQYF
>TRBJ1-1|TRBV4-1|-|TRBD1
TGCGCCAGCAGCCCTACCCGGACAGGGACCACTGAAGCTTTCTTT
CASSPTRTGTTEAFF
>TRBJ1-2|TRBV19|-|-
TGTGCCAGTAGGCTCCAGGGCGTGCATGGCTACACCTTC
CASRLQGVHGYTF
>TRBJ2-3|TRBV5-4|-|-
TGTGCCAGCAGCCTGGGAGCGGAGGGGTCAGATACGCAGTATTTT
CASSLGAEGSDTQYF
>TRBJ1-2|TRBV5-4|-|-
TGTGCCAGCAGCGCGAAGGGACGCGGTGGCTACACCTTC
CASSAKGRGGYTF
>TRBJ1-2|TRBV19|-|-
TGTGCCAGTAGTCGAGCTGGCTTACAGGGTATCTATGGCTACACCTTC
CASSRAGLQGIYGYTF
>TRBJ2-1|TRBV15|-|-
TGTGCCACCAGCAGAGATCGGGTGAATGAGCAGTTCTTC
CATSRDRVNEQFF
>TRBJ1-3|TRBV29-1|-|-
TGCAGCGTTCGTGGTCCTGGGACCTCTGGAAACACCATATATTTT
CSVRGPGTSGNTIYF
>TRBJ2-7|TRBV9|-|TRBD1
TGTGCCAGCAGTCGACAGGGGACCGTAGGGGAGCAGTACTTC
CASSRQGTVGEQYF